This T cell receptor (beta chain) was recorded in a study of chemoradiotherapy in HPV16-positive cancers (dated by TCRdb to between 2020 and 2023). General notes on the study: Candidate HPV-specific T-cell clones and common TCR motifs were defined by functional T-cell assays performed on cells from a couple of HPV16-positive patients. Next, the candidate HPV-specific TCRs and motifs were followed in TCR repertoires from about 90 patients with HPV-related cancers. The study asked whether T-cell immunity against the HPV oncoproteins E6 and E7 changes during chemoradiotherapy and whether it affects survival. Results and caveats for the whole study, not just this receptor: The functional definition of HPV-specific T cells came from only a couple of HPV16-positive patients, and the survival association was reported for HPV16-positive patients. Expansion of candidate HPV-specific clones and E7-related TCR motifs was observed in the tumor microenvironment during treatment, whereas no such expansion was observed for non-HPV-specific T cells. In HPV16-positive patients, expansion of HPV-responsive T cells during chemoradiotherapy was found to be associated with improved recurrence-free survival.

In the germline V gene (reference sequence), CDR1 corresponds to SEHNR and CDR2 to FQNEAQ. Its CDR3 holds 15 amino acids, cysteine through phenylalanine. Only the CDR3 portion is preserved as DNA: 45 bases, with reading frame beginning at the first base. The trim is 8 bases for V and 0 bases for J, with a gap of 14 bases between the germline ends. Repertoires were sampled multiple times during chemoradiotherapy, which allowed clonal expansion in the tumor microenvironment to be followed. To note about this clone: It lacks a known antigen. Base quality data are lacking; no much larger clone is found one base away.

The library was made by the immunoSEQ multiplex PCR assay. The table was pulled from immuneACCESS by TCRdb, which kept in-frame rearrangements only. Such tables lose some clones; where checked, under half of the loss comes from unresolved V genes, and the rest has no known cause. The sample table holds some 11,000 clones, of which 63% were seen once. Less than 20% of the sample goes to the ten largest clones. This receptor was taken from a human donor with HPV-associated anogenital cancer. The sample was gathered from a patient who underwent chemoradiotherapy. The chain uses TRBV7-9 and TRBJ2-1, with TRBD1 tentatively as D gene (7 bases match). Read as DNA, the sequence is TGTGCCAGCCCGGGGGACAGTGGCTCCTACAATGAGCAGTTCTTC. Translated, this gives CASPGDSGSYNEQFF.